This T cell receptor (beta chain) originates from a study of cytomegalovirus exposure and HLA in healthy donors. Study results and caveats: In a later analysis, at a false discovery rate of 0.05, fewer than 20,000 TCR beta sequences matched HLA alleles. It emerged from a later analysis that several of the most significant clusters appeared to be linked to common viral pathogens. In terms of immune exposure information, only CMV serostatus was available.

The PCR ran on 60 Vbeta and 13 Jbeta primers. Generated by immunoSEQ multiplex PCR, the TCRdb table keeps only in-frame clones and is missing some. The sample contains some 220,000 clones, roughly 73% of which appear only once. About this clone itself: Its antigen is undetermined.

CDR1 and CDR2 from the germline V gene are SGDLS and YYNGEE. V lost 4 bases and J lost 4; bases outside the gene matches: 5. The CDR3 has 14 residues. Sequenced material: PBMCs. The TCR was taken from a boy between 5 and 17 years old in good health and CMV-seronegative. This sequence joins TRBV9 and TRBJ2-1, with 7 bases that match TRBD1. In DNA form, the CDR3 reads TGTGCCAGCAGCAGACAGGGCGATTACAATGAGCAGTTCTTC. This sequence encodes CASSRQGDYNEQFF.